This TCR beta chain derives from a study of T cell repertoires in cytomegalovirus infection. MiXCR, run by TCRdb on the reads, gives a single entry per CDR3 protein. Counted here are about 310,000 distinct CDR3 sequences, roughly 15% occurring once; the ten biggest clones make up around 13%. Trimming cost V 3 bases and J 0 bases, with 10 bases left between them. CDR3 length: 15 residues. Germline-derived CDR1 and CDR2 are LGHNA and YNFKEQ. The rearrangement links TRBV4-2 to TRBJ2-3, with D perhaps being TRBD1 or TRBD2 (5 bases each). The sequenced sample was PBMCs. This TCR came from a human donor in good health (CMV status not recorded). Some clones in this sample may be carry-over from other donors' samples. CDR3 loop: CASSQGPLSTDTQYF. The CDR3 region has the DNA TGTGCCAGCAGCCAGGGACCACTCAGCACAGATACGCAGTATTTT.